The next 25 T cell receptor beta chains were all read from a single sample in a study of blood T cell repertoires in COVID-19. The data were produced by immunoSEQ multiplex PCR, yet TCRdb's version contains in-frame clones alone and is incomplete. The table lists around 320,000 clones, 90% of them singletons. Sequences were obtained from PBMCs or T cells enriched from blood (not recorded which). All receptors derive from a woman younger than 30 with acute COVID-19.

The J gene is TRBJ2-3, the V gene TRBV28; 9 nucleotides align to TRBD2. Trimming took 8 bases from V and 4 from J; bases not matched to a gene: 10. The CDR3 extends over 15 amino acids. The germline V gene has CDR1 MDHEN and CDR2 SYDVKM. The CDR3 nucleotides are TGTGCCAGCTATGCGGCGGGAGGGCCGGCAGATACGCAGTATTTT. Its translation is CASYAAGGPADTQYF.

The chain uses TRBV11-2 and TRBJ2-5; D perhaps matches TRBD2 (5 bases). The CDR3 totals 16 residues. V was clipped by 5 bases and J by 0 bases, with 16 bases between them. CDR1 is SGHAT and CDR2 is FQNNGV in the germline V gene. CDR3 coding DNA: TGTGCCAGCAGCCCCACGGGATCAGCGTACCAAGAGACCCAGTACTTC. Protein sequence: CASSPTGSAYQETQYF.

The rearrangement joins TRBV3-1 (or the pseudogene TRBV3-2) to TRBJ2-5; no firm D call. V lost 0 bases, J lost 2 bases, and 4 bases lay in between. From germline, CDR1 is LGHDT and CDR2 YNNKEL (reference sequence). The CDR3 has 13 amino acids. In DNA, the CDR3 is TGTGCCAGCAGCCAAGAGCAGCAAGAGACCCAGTACTTC. Encoded protein: CASSQEQQETQYF.

This chain links TRBV10-3 with TRBJ1-5; 7 bases align to TRBD1. The CDR3 length is 13 residues. Germline CDR1 reads ENHRY; CDR2 reads SYGVKD. V gave up 6 bases and J gave up 5 bases; unmatched junction bases: 4. The CDR3 nucleotides read TGTGCCATCAGGGGGACAGCCGATCAGCCCCAGCATTTT. Translating it yields CAIRGTADQPQHF.

The chain combines TRBV2 with TRBJ2-7; D call uncertain. Trimming took 7 bases from V and 3 from J, leaving 7 bases between them. This CDR3 comprises 11 residues. In germline, CDR1 is SNHLY, CDR2 FYNNEI. The CDR3, as DNA: TGTGCCAGCACTTACTACTACGAGCAGTACTTC. This translates into CASTYYYEQYF.

This chain connects TRBV3-1 (or the pseudogene TRBV3-2) to TRBJ2-1; 12 nucleotides agree with TRBD2. The CDR3 contains 16 residues. The junction had 2 bases not matched to a gene; V was cut back by 0 bases and J by 5 bases. CDR1 is LGHDT, CDR2 YNNKEL, per germline (reference sequence). CDR3 nucleotides: TGTGCCAGCAGCCAAGATCTAGCGGGAGGGAACAATGAGCAGTTCTTC. It yields the protein CASSQDLAGGNNEQFF.

The count of this clone is one. V is TRBV5-1 and J is TRBJ2-7; 9 bases are a match to TRBD1. Unmatched junction bases numbered 7, after V lost 4 bases and J lost 5 bases. The germline V gene has CDR1 SGHRS and CDR2 YFSETQ. The CDR3 is 14 residues long. Here the CDR3 reads CASSVGQGAHEQYF. The CDR3 region has the DNA TGCGCCAGCAGCGTGGGACAGGGTGCCCACGAGCAGTACTTC.

A note on this clone: Other nucleotide sequences in the sample specify the same CDR3. The rearrangement uses TRBV28 and TRBJ1-5; D gene unclear. From germline, CDR1 is MDHEN and CDR2 SYDVKM. The CDR3 sequence is 11 residues long. With 6 bases removed from V and 4 bases from J, the gap between germline ends came to 4 bases. The CDR3 loop is CASSTNQPQHF. CDR3 DNA sequence: TGTGCCAGCAGCACTAATCAGCCCCAGCATTTT.

This chain uses TRBV27 with TRBJ1-6; a weak D match, TRBD1 (5 bases). Trimming removed 6 bases from V and 8 bases from J, with 17 bases in between. The CDR3 totals 15 residues. Germline values: CDR1 MNHEY, CDR2 SMNVEV (reference sequence). CDR3 loop: CASSPLGGADSPLHF. CDR3 DNA sequence: TGTGCCAGCAGCCCCCTGGGTGGGGCCGATTCACCCCTCCACTTT.

The rearrangement links TRBV4-1 to TRBJ2-2, with D perhaps matching TRBD2 (6 bases). The CDR3 is made up of 16 amino acids. Trimming pared 0 bases from V and 4 bases from J, leaving 12 bases between. CDR1 is MGHRA and CDR2 is YSYEKL in the germline V gene. The CDR3 loop reads CASSQDPGDITGELFF. The CDR3 bases are TGCGCCAGCAGCCAAGATCCGGGGGATATCACCGGGGAGCTGTTTTTT.

The gene calls are TRBV10-2 and TRBJ2-1, with 7 bases matching TRBD1. The germline CDR1 and CDR2 sequences are WSHSY and SAAADI. Trimming removed 4 bases from V and 9 bases from J; junction bases left unmatched: 18. This CDR3 has 17 amino acids. CDR3 amino acids: CASSVPSGTVVNGEQFF. The CDR3 nucleotides read TGCGCCAGCAGTGTCCCTTCCGGGACAGTTGTCAATGGTGAGCAGTTCTTC.

V gene TRBV7-9 combines with J gene TRBJ1-4; 9 bases align to TRBD1. The CDR3 contains 15 residues. CDR1 SEHNR and CDR2 FQNEAQ come from the germline V gene (reference sequence). J gave up 3 bases and V 3 bases, and 2 bases lay outside the gene matches. The CDR3 DNA sequence: TGTGCCAGCAGCTTGTGGACAGGGGCTAATGAAAAACTGTTTTTT. Protein sequence: CASSLWTGANEKLFF. The complete variable domain, with remaining parts taken from reference TRBV7-9 and TRBJ1-4, reads DTGVSQNPRHKITKRGQNVTFRCDPISEHNRLYWYRQTLGQGPEFLTYFQNEAQLEKSRLLSDRFSAERPKGSFSTLEIQRTEQGDSAMYLCASSLWTGANEKLFFGSGTQLSVL.

The gene calls are TRBV7-9 and TRBJ2-6, with unresolved D. This CDR3 spans 15 amino acids. Germline CDR1 is SEHNR and CDR2 is FQNEAQ (reference sequence). Trimming took off 1 base at V and 0 bases at J, with 4 bases between the two ends. The CDR3: CASSLVRSGANVLTF. In DNA form, the CDR3 reads TGTGCCAGCAGCTTAGTCCGCTCTGGGGCCAACGTCCTGACTTTC.

The chain joins TRBV28 to TRBJ1-2; D is ambiguous. Trimming pared 5 bases from V and 3 bases from J, leaving 7 bases between. CDR3 length equals 12 residues. The germline CDR1 and CDR2 sequences are MDHEN and SYDVKM. The CDR3 spells CASSPGYYGYTF. DNA for the CDR3: TGTGCCAGCAGTCCGGGGTACTATGGCTACACCTTC.

V and J are TRBV7-9 and TRBJ2-7; TRBD2 might be the D (6 bases). CDR3 length: 14 amino acids. The V gene lost 1 base and the J gene lost 4 bases, with 11 bases spanning the gap. Germline lookup yields CDR1 SEHNR and CDR2 FQNEAQ (reference sequence). CDR3 nucleotides: TGTGCCAGCAGCTTAGACGGGAGTGAGTACGAGCAGTACTTC. It translates to CASSLDGSEYEQYF.

This rearrangement joins TRBV30 to TRBJ2-5; TRBD2 agrees at 12 bases. V was clipped by 5 bases and J by 5 bases; unmatched bases: 6. Germline V lookup: CDR1 GTSNPN, CDR2 SVGIG (reference sequence). This CDR3 has 14 amino acids. The DNA for the CDR3 is TGTGCCTGGGTACTAGCGGGAGGCGGGGAGACCCAGTACTTC. Protein: CAWVLAGGGETQYF.

V and J are TRBV4-1 and TRBJ2-3, with 8 bases fitting TRBD1. Germline CDR1 is MGHRA and CDR2 is YSYEKL. Unmatched junction bases numbered 6, after V lost 0 bases and J lost 4 bases. The CDR3 has 16 amino acids. CDR3: CASSQDPGGSADTQYF. As DNA, the CDR3 is TGCGCCAGCAGCCAAGACCCAGGGGGCTCTGCAGATACGCAGTATTTT.

In its sample, this clone was seen a few times. J is TRBJ1-2 and V is TRBV5-1; D is possibly TRBD1 (5 bases). V dropped 0 bases and J dropped 2 bases, with 5 bases sitting between them. CDR1 SGHRS and CDR2 YFSETQ come from the germline V gene. The length of the CDR3 is 13 residues. The DNA of the CDR3 is TGCGCCAGCAGCTTGGACAGGAACTATGGCTACACCTTC. Protein sequence: CASSLDRNYGYTF.

The chain carries TRBV5-1 and TRBJ2-5; D remains unclear. Germline V gene data show CDR1 as SGHRS and CDR2 as YFSETQ. This CDR3 region has 14 residues. Trimming stripped 5 bases from V and 2 bases from J, with 13 bases between. The CDR3 region is CASRSVSTQETQYF. DNA for the CDR3: TGCGCCAGCAGGTCCGTGTCGACTCAAGAGACCCAGTACTTC.

The chain couples TRBV4-1 to TRBJ1-4; no clear D gene. The CDR3 contains 16 residues. Trimming took off 0 bases at V and 2 bases at J, with 10 bases between the two ends. CDR1 and CDR2 (germline): MGHRA, YSYEKL. The CDR3 sequence: CASSQENPATNEKLFF. CDR3 coding DNA: TGCGCCAGCAGCCAAGAAAATCCTGCGACTAATGAAAAACTGTTTTTT.

CDR3: CASLEGQGSSGYTF. CDR3 nucleotide sequence: TGTGCCAGCCTGGAGGGACAGGGGTCCTCTGGCTACACCTTC. V and J are TRBV28 and TRBJ1-2; TRBD1 matches at 10 bases. The trim removed 8 bases at V and 7 bases at J, leaving 10 bases unmatched. The CDR3 covers 14 residues. The germline V gene has CDR1 MDHEN and CDR2 SYDVKM.

The chain couples TRBV7-2 to TRBJ1-6; D unresolved. Germline assignment: CDR1 SGHTA and CDR2 FQGNSA. CDR3 length: 12 amino acids. V lost 4 bases to trimming and J lost 11 bases, with 9 bases between them. The CDR3 loop is CASSSQKAPLHF. CDR3 nucleotide sequence: TGTGCCAGCAGCTCTCAGAAAGCACCCCTCCACTTT.

The chain recombines TRBV4-1 with TRBJ2-7, with D possibly TRBD2 on 6 matching bases. Germline CDR1 and CDR2: MGHRA and YSYEKL. V dropped 3 bases and J dropped 6 bases, with 24 bases sitting between them. The length of the CDR3 is 17 residues. CDR3 coding DNA: TGCGCCAGCAGCCAGGCCACTAGCTGTATACCGACCCTCGAGCAGTACTTC. Translating it yields CASSQATSCIPTLEQYF.

This chain connects TRBV5-1 to TRBJ2-5; 12 bases agree with TRBD1. Trimming took 1 base from V and 0 from J; bases not matched to a gene: 10. The germline V gene encodes CDR1 SGHRS and CDR2 YFSETQ. The CDR3 covers 19 residues. Written as DNA, the CDR3 is TGCGCCAGCAGCTTGTCCGGGACAGGGGGCGCGGGGTACCAAGAGACCCAGTACTTC. Translating gives CASSLSGTGGAGYQETQYF.

This rearrangement joins TRBV5-1 to TRBJ1-6; 10 nucleotides align to TRBD1. This CDR3 has 15 amino acids. Germline CDR1 reads SGHRS; CDR2 reads YFSETQ. The J segment lost 7 bases and the V segment lost 0 bases, leaving 1 base of the junction unmatched. The CDR3 loop reads CASSLVGQGNSPLHF. The CDR3 DNA reads TGCGCCAGCAGCTTGGTGGGACAGGGGAATTCACCCCTCCACTTT.